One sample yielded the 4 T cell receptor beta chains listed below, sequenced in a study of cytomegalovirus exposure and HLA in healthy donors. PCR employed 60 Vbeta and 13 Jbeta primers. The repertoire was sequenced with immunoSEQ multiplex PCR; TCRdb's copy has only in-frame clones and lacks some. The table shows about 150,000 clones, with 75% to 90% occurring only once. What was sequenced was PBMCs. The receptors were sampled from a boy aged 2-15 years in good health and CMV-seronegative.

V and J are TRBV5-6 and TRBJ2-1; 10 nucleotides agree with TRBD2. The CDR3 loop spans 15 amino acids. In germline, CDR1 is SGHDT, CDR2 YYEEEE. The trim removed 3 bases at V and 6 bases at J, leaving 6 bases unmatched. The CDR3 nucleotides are TGTGCCAGCAGCTATACGACTAGCGGGCTCAATGAGCAGTTCTTC. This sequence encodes CASSYTTSGLNEQFF.

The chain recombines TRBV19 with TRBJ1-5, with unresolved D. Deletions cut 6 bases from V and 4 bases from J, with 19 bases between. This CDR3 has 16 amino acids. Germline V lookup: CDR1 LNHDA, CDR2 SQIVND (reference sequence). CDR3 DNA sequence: TGTGCCAGTAGACACCCCGACACCCCGTCGAATCAGCCCCAGCATTTT. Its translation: CASRHPDTPSNQPQHF.

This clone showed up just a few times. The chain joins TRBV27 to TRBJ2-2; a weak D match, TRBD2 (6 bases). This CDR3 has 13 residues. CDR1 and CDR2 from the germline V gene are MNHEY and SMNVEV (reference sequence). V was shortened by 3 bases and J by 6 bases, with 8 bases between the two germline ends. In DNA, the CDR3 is TGTGCCAGCAGTTTTGGGGAGGCCGGGGAGCTGTTTTTT. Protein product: CASSFGEAGELFF.

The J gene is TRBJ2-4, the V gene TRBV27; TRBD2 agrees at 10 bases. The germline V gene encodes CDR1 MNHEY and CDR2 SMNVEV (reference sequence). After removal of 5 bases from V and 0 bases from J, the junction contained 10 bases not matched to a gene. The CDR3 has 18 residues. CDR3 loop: CASSLLAGGTLAKNIQYF. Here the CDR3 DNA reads TGTGCCAGCAGTCTCTTAGCGGGAGGAACCCTAGCCAAAAACATTCAGTACTTC.